The table lists the clone carrying this T cell receptor beta chain with a count of one. The target antigen is unknown. These data originate in a study of OX40 agonist ivuxolimab in advanced cancers. About the study: The study enrolled dose-escalation patients with hepatocellular carcinoma, melanoma, renal cell or head and neck cancer.

General study findings and limits: On average, CD8+ T cells showed a greater number of expanded clones than CD4+. At doses 0.1 to 3.0 mg/kg, CD4+ and CD8+ clones expanded.

Clones were sequenced by immunoSEQ multiplex PCR, and TCRdb holds only the in-frame ones, with some missing. This table has just under 55,000 clones, over 70% appearing once. The CDR3 spans 15 residues. J lost 7 bases, V lost 0 bases, and 7 bases had no gene match. CDR1 GTSNPN and CDR2 SVGIG come from the germline V gene (reference sequence). The sequence derives from an adult with an advanced solid tumor such as melanoma, head and neck, liver or kidney cancer. The chain carries TRBV30 and TRBJ2-1; 9 bases match TRBD2. The input for sequencing was CD4+ or CD8+ T cells sorted from blood, taken in a trial of the OX40 agonist ivuxolimab. In DNA, the CDR3 is TGTGCCTGGAGTGTACCGGGACTAGCTTGGAATGAGCAGTTCTTC. Amino acid sequence: CAWSVPGLAWNEQFF.